The 8 T cell receptor beta chains given below trace back to one sample, sequenced in a study of T cells in Graves' hyperthyroidism and ophthalmopathy. The TCR beta CDR3 regions underwent amplification using RNA transcripts as the source. During a first-round RT-PCR of the TCR CDR3, the HTBI primer set was used. TCRdb ran MiXCR on the multiplex PCR reads and lists one entry per CDR3 protein. The sample contains some 570,000 distinct CDR3 sequences, more than 13% of which appear only once. Sequencing was done on a sample of blood. Receptors originate from a woman between 18 and 29 years old with Graves' ophthalmopathy.

In its sample, this clonotype was seen many times. V usage is TRBV25-1 and J usage is TRBJ2-7; possibly TRBD1 for D (6 bases). V lost 0 bases and J lost 4, with 13 bases in between. Germline V gene data show CDR1 as MGHDK and CDR2 as SYGVNS. The CDR3 length is 15 residues. The CDR3 loop is CASSEYHAGEYEQYF. CDR3 DNA sequence: TGTGCCAGCAGTGAATATCACGCAGGGGAATACGAGCAGTACTTC.

The V and J genes are TRBV3-1 and TRBJ2-2; no clear D. This CDR3 is 16 amino acids long. Germline CDR1 LGHDT, CDR2 YNNKEL (reference sequence). V gave up 1 base and J gave up 7 bases, with 16 bases separating them. The CDR3 is CASSQGGRVPVGELFF. CDR3 DNA: TGTGCCAGCAGCCAAGGGGGTAGGGTTCCGGTCGGGGAGCTGTTTTTT.

Details on this clonotype: One end of the junction is discordant with germline, which a read error may explain. The chain employs TRBV10-3 and TRBJ1-3, with D hard to call. The CDR3 length is 16 residues. Germline assignment: CDR1 ENHRY and CDR2 SYGVKD. CDR3 region: CAISESLRISGNTIHF. DNA of the CDR3: TGTGCCATCAGTGAGTCGCTACGGATCTCTGGAAACACCATACATTTT.

In this sample, this clonotype turned up many times. This sequence joins TRBV30 and TRBJ2-3, with D perhaps TRBD2 (6 bases). The V and J ends lost 2 bases and 0 bases respectively, with 15 bases between them. CDR3 length equals 16 residues. CDR1 is GTSNPN and CDR2 is SVGIG in the germline V gene (reference sequence). Here the CDR3 DNA reads TGTGCCTGGAGTTGGGGCGGGGATCCTAGCACAGATACGCAGTATTTT. Residues: CAWSWGGDPSTDTQYF.

This clonotype was recorded at least ten times. The chain joins TRBV7-9 to TRBJ2-5; D possibly corresponds to TRBD2 (6 bases). The CDR3 consists of 15 residues. Trimming shortened V by 5 bases and J by 2 bases, and 15 bases separated the two germline ends. The germline V gene has CDR1 SEHNR and CDR2 FQNEAQ (reference sequence). The CDR3 is CASSPRRGWQETQYF. The DNA of the CDR3 is TGTGCCAGCAGCCCCCGTCGGGGGTGGCAAGAGACCCAGTACTTC.

This clonotype was observed at least ten times. The V gene is TRBV12-5, the J gene TRBJ1-2; the D gene is possibly TRBD1 (6 bases). The CDR3 covers 13 residues. V lost 0 bases and J lost 6, with 8 bases in between. The germline CDR1 and CDR2 sequences are LGHNT and FRNRAP. The CDR3 here is CASGLVPGDGYTF. CDR3 DNA: TGTGCTAGTGGTTTGGTACCAGGGGATGGCTACACCTTC.

V gene TRBV20-1 combines with J gene TRBJ1-4; a weak D match, TRBD1 (5 bases). CDR1 DFQATT and CDR2 SNEGSKA come from the germline V gene (reference sequence). The CDR3 runs to 17 residues. V was shortened by 0 bases and J by 5 bases, with 19 bases between the two germline ends. Written as DNA, the CDR3 is TGCAGTGCTAGAGATGACGGGCGGGCCGGGGGGAATGAAAAACTGTTTTTT. Translating it yields CSARDDGRAGGNEKLFF.

There are many counts of this clonotype. The chain joins TRBV28 to TRBJ2-5, with D perhaps being TRBD1 or TRBD2 (6 bases each). The CDR3 loop spans 16 amino acids. The germline gives CDR1 MDHEN, CDR2 SYDVKM. V lost 6 bases, J lost 3 bases, and 20 bases lay in between. The CDR3 loop reads CASRWRDSRGEETQYF. The CDR3, as DNA: TGTGCCAGCAGATGGCGGGACTCAAGGGGGGAAGAGACCCAGTACTTC.